The entry below describes one T cell receptor beta chain. Its antigen is undetermined. The data originate from a study of CD8+ T cells in alopecia areata. Study information: Each of the treated patients was given oral tofacitinib, 5 to 10 mg twice daily, for moderate-to-severe alopecia areata.

RNA was extracted and reverse transcribed into cDNA as the sequencing template. Repertoires were generated with immunoSEQ multiplex PCR, while TCRdb's copy carries only in-frame clones and drops some. The sample consists of 120,000 to 150,000 clones, roughly 82% of them appearing once. V lost 4 bases to trimming and J lost 3 bases, with 13 bases between them. The CDR3 totals 16 residues. Per the germline V gene, CDR1 is LGHNA and CDR2 is YNFKEQ. Noted treatment: oral pan-JAK inhibitor, 5-10 mg twice daily. The study, taken as a whole, reports: One nonresponder leaves baseline CD8+ expansion's link to response uncertain. The study found that many expanded lesional clones persisted in scalp and blood during tofacitinib.

The sequence was collected from a human donor with alopecia areata. This chain links TRBV4-2 with TRBJ2-6, with a possible D match to TRBD2 (5 bases). The material was CD8+ T cells sorted from blood, obtained at week 4, from a patient treated with tofacitinib. The CDR3 bases are TGTGCCAGCAGCCCCAGCGGCAGCCGTGGGGCCAACGTCCTGACTTTC. This encodes CASSPSGSRGANVLTF.